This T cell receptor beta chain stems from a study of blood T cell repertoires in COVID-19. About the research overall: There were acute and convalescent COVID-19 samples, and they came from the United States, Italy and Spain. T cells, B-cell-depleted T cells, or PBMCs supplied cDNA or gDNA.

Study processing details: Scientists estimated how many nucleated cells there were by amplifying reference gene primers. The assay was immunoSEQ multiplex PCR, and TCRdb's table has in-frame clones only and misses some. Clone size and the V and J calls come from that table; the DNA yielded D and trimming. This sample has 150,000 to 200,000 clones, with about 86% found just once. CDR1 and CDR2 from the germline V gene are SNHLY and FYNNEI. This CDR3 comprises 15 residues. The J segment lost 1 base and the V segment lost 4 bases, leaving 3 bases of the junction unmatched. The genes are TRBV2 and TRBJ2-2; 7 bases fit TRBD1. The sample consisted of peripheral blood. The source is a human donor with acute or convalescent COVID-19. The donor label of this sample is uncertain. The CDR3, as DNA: TGTGCCAGCAGTGTGGGACAGCTGAACACCGGGGAGCTGTTTTTT. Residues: CASSVGQLNTGELFF.